These 10 T cell receptor beta chains originate from one sample sequenced in a study of tumor and adjacent non-tumor tissue in lung cancer (dated by TCRdb to 2016 to 2019). Library prep was done by multiplex PCR. TCRdb lists the instrument as Illumina HiSeq 2500. TCRbeta libraries were constructed through three rounds of nested PCR with primers (Table S4) according to protocols adapted from ARM-PCR. The public reads were run again by TCRdb, first through fastp at Q25 and then through MiXCR, and only productive beta chains were kept. Every CDR3 protein is listed once, alongside the most common genes and DNA of its rows. The sample table holds 70,000 to 90,000 distinct CDR3 sequences, of which around 77% were seen once. Jointly, the top ten make up less than 15% of the sample. Bulk unsorted tissue served as the source for RNA extraction, and RNA quality was assessed using a NanoDrop ND-1000 and an Agilent 2100.

Sequencing used lung tumor tissue. These TCRs come from a woman between 50 and 59 years old with non-small cell lung cancer.

With respect to this clonotype: This may be a read error: a much more frequent sequence differs by one nucleotide. This sequence joins TRBV6-1 and TRBJ2-2; perhaps TRBD2 as D (5 bases). The CDR3 is 11 amino acids. Looked up from germline, CDR1 is MNHNS and CDR2 is SASEGT. The CDR3 protein is CASMRTGKLFF. Written as DNA, the CDR3 is TGTGCCAGCATGCGAACCGGGAAGCTGTTTTTT.

To note about this clonotype: A much larger clone is a single base away; this may be a read error. The chain uses TRBV6-6 and TRBJ2-1; 8 bases fit TRBD2. The CDR3 has 17 residues. Per the germline V gene, CDR1 is MNHNY and CDR2 is SVGAGI (reference sequence). CDR3 sequence: CASSYGLGTGGPNEQSF. In DNA, the CDR3 is TGTGCCAGCAGTTACGGGCTAGGGACGGGAGGGCCTAATGAGCAGTCCTTC.

Remarks on this clonotype: At one of its ends the junction is not consistent with the germline gene, which may arise from a read error. The chain combines TRBV11-2 with TRBJ2-7, with 15 bases lining up with TRBD2. Germline V CDR1 and CDR2: SGHAT, FQNNGV. This CDR3 region has 17 residues. The CDR3 is CVSSPRTSGRALWVQYF. The CDR3 DNA follows: TGTGTCAGCAGTCCCCGGACTAGCGGGAGGGCATTGTGGGTGCAGTACTTC.

This clonotype appeared a few times. The chain uses TRBV5-5 and TRBJ2-6; D is perhaps TRBD1 (6 bases). V dropped 2 bases and J dropped 0 bases, with 21 bases sitting between them. CDR3 length equals 20 residues. Germline V lookup: CDR1 SGHKS, CDR2 YYEKEE (reference sequence). For the CDR3, the DNA is TGTGCCAGCAGCTTCTTTGCAACAGGGACATTCCCCTCTGGGGCCAACGTCCTGACTTTC. Translation: CASSFFATGTFPSGANVLTF.

Regarding this clonotype: A read error may account for a junction end that differs from germline. The gene calls are TRBV4-2 and TRBJ2-5, with 7 bases matching TRBD2. This CDR3 has 15 amino acids. Germline V gene data show CDR1 as LGHNA and CDR2 as YNFKEQ. The CDR3 reads CASSQVPGGQETHYF. DNA of the CDR3: TGTGCTAGCAGCCAAGTTCCGGGAGGACAAGAGACCCACTACTTC.

About this clonotype: This may be a read error, as it is one base from a much larger clone. V gene TRBV2 combines with J gene TRBJ1-5; the D gene is possibly TRBD1 (6 bases). This CDR3 is 14 amino acids long. Germline CDR1 is SNHLY and CDR2 is FYNNEI. CDR3 bases: TGTGCCAGCACCGGCAGCGGGGGCAATCAGTCCCAGCATTTT. Translating it yields CASTGSGGNQSQHF.

As to this clonotype: The junction does not match germline at one end; this may be a read error. The gene calls are TRBV11-2 and TRBJ2-5; D is perhaps TRBD1 (5 bases). The CDR3 covers 14 residues. Germline V gives CDR1 SGHAT, CDR2 FQNNGV. As DNA, the CDR3 is TGTGCCATCAGCCCTCGAGTCAGGGCAGAGACCCAGAACTTC. This translates into CAISPRVRAETQNF.

In regard to this clonotype: The CDR3 ends on some other residue instead of the conserved phenylalanine or tryptophan, so this is likely a read error. The chain couples TRBV6-1 to TRBJ2-6; 7 positions agree with TRBD1. Looked up from germline, CDR1 is MNHNS and CDR2 is SASEGT. This CDR3 comprises 18 residues. CDR3 DNA: TGTGCCAGCAGTGACAAGGGGGCGAGGGTTTCTGGAGCCAACGTCCTGACTGTC. Its protein product is CASSDKGARVSGANVLTV.

The rearrangement links TRBV11-3 to TRBJ2-5; D not resolved. This CDR3 region has 15 residues. The germline V and J ends were trimmed by 0 bases and 4 bases, with 12 bases remaining between them. Germline CDR1 SGHNT, CDR2 YENEEA. The CDR3 loop is CASSLDYSAGETQYF. The CDR3, as DNA: TGTGCCAGCAGCTTAGACTACTCCGCCGGAGAGACCCAGTACTTC.

Turning to this clonotype: The junction and the germline gene differ at one end; a read error may be behind it. This chain links TRBV29-1 with TRBJ2-7; the D is unclear. The CDR3 loop spans 13 amino acids. Per the germline V gene, CDR1 is SQVTM and CDR2 is ANQGSEA. CDR3 protein: CSASLSESYKQYF. The CDR3 coding sequence is TGCAGCGCCAGTCTCAGTGAATCCTACAAGCAGTACTTC.